Listed below are T cell receptor beta chains from one sample, sequenced in a study of T cells in Graves' hyperthyroidism and ophthalmopathy. TCRdb processed the multiplex PCR reads anew with MiXCR; each CDR3 protein has one entry. The table lists about 360,000 distinct CDR3 sequences, about 13% of them singletons. The sequencing sample was made of blood. These receptors all stem from a woman younger than 30 with Graves' hyperthyroidism. Both conserved end residues are trimmed from each CDR3.

V,J,CDR3
TRBV9,TRBJ2-7,ASSEGGGQIYEQY
TRBV19,TRBJ2-1,ASSIVERERPYNEQF
TRBV6-2/TRBV6-3,TRBJ2-1,ASSSPFWERGSYNEQF
TRBV6-1,TRBJ1-2,ASSENQRSFYGYT
TRBV28,TRBJ1-3,ASNSLHSGNTIY
TRBV6-1,TRBJ1-5,ASKKAGSPNQPQH
TRBV10-3,TRBJ1-2,AIRPGLRSDGYT
TRBV28,TRBJ1-5,ASTFYGGGNQPRH
TRBV6-1,TRBJ1-5,ASSEGEGSQPQH
TRBV11-2,TRBJ2-7,ASSLGTGLPYEQY
TRBV5-4,TRBJ2-1,ASSLKQGTYNEQF
TRBV10-3,TRBJ2-7,AIREGLAGAYEQY
TRBV19,TRBJ2-3,ASSSRTTGVIADTQY
TRBV28,TRBJ1-6,ASSFMGSYNSPLH
TRBV7-2,TRBJ2-7,ASSLEGRYEQY
TRBV19,TRBJ1-2,ASSFRTDSYGYT
TRBV2,TRBJ2-7,ASSVKDYHSYEQY
TRBV24-1,TRBJ1-1,ATRGTVNTEAF
TRBV5-1,TRBJ2-1,ASSSAPTGAQSYNEQF
TRBV5-8,TRBJ2-3,ASSPQRESTDTQY
TRBV28,TRBJ2-7,ASSPWTSGGKYEQY
TRBV2,TRBJ2-7,ANARDRGRHEQY
TRBV15,TRBJ1-3,ATRRQGAGNTIY
TRBV6-4,TRBJ2-6,ASSLNSGANVLT
TRBV29-1,TRBJ1-2,SVDSYYGYT
TRBV6-6,TRBJ1-3,ASSYSGGSGNTIY
TRBV2,TRBJ2-3,ASADPNNIDTQY
TRBV9,TRBJ2-7,ASSVAALAPTGGEQY
TRBV7-8,TRBJ2-7,ASSRSGSAVYEQY
TRBV14,TRBJ1-2,ASSPGRLYGYT
TRBV6-5,TRBJ1-4,ASSSGDRGNEKLF
TRBV24-1,TRBJ2-6,ATSGDRVPTSGANVLT
TRBV12-3/TRBV12-4,TRBJ2-1,ASSPMGASYNEQF
TRBV24-1,TRBJ2-3,ATSDLGPGLAGSVDTQY
TRBV2,TRBJ1-4,ASVAGATNEKLF
TRBV6-1,TRBJ1-6,ASSEDRTGDVGDNSPLH
TRBV18,TRBJ1-2,ASSPGGGQGRGGYT
TRBV7-9,TRBJ1-2,ASSSGASGGYT
TRBV6-6,TRBJ1-2,ASSYSREGAHT
TRBV5-8,TRBJ2-2,ASSLGLTGELF
TRBV7-9,TRBJ1-3,ASSFTGGSGNTIY
TRBV11-2,TRBJ2-7,ASSQHLPAGGSYEQY
TRBV5-6,TRBJ2-7,ASSLSGPAVYEQY
TRBV28,TRBJ1-2,ASSFGGLGYGYT
TRBV11-3,TRBJ2-6,ASSSGDGNSGANVLT
TRBV9,TRBJ2-2,ASSGYWGRLSNTGELF
TRBV20-1,TRBJ1-1,SARDGEGATEAF
TRBV24-1,TRBJ2-3,ATRGTSGTDTQY
TRBV5-1,TRBJ1-2,ASSSGQGTASDYT
TRBV28,TRBJ2-2,ASSSRNTGELF
TRBV19,TRBJ2-5,ASSPGQTETQY
TRBV18,TRBJ2-7,ASSPLPDYEQY
TRBV9,TRBJ2-3,ASSVTGGEDTQY
TRBV6-2/TRBV6-3,TRBJ1-5,ASSYYPTTGYSNQPQH
TRBV20-1,TRBJ2-7,SADLRAGTGSYEQY
TRBV6-2/TRBV6-3,TRBJ2-7,ASRPTGRPHHEQY
TRBV5-6,TRBJ2-7,ASSPGVDRGYEQY
TRBV6-1,TRBJ2-5,ASRWGTAEETQY
TRBV28,TRBJ2-7,ASKGQHKNYEQY